The sequence of this T cell receptor (beta chain) was determined in a study of OX40 agonist ivuxolimab in advanced cancers. In the study overall: Ivuxolimab doses were 0.01, 0.1, 0.3, 1.5, 3 or 10 mg/kg every 2 weeks. Participants could have had prior anti-PD-1, anti-PD-L1 or anti-CTLA-4 therapy, and approximately 40% had some. The study, taken as a whole, reports: Expanded clones tended on average to be more numerous among CD8+ T cells than CD4+. Clones of CD4+ and CD8+ blood T cells grew by week 6 at doses of 0.1 to 3.0 mg/kg.

Germline CDR1 LGHNT, CDR2 FRNRAP. The CDR3 is 17 residues long. J was trimmed by 3 bases and V by 0 bases; bases with no gene match: 7. A note on this clone: Its antigen remains unknown.

Produced via immunoSEQ multiplex PCR; TCRdb's table is partial and in-frame only. This table holds roughly 88,000 clones, more than 75% found once. The genes are TRBV12-5 and TRBJ2-1, with 8 bases aligning to TRBD1. This TCR was recovered from an adult with an advanced solid tumor such as melanoma, head and neck, liver or kidney cancer. Sequencing was performed on CD4+ or CD8+ T cells sorted from blood, taken in a trial of the OX40 agonist ivuxolimab. The CDR3 DNA follows: TGTGCTAGTGGTTTGGTACTCGGACAGGGACACTACAATGAGCAGTTCTTC. This translates into CASGLVLGQGHYNEQFF.